What follows are 27 T cell receptor beta chains derived from one specimen sequenced in a study of T-cell reconstitution after alpha-beta-depleted transplantation in children. Unique molecular identifiers were built into the TCRbeta library. TCRdb independently ran MiXCR on the PCR reads; one entry per CDR3 protein. The sample gives 480,000 or so distinct CDR3 sequences, roughly a tenth of which show up once; about 2.1% is in the top ten. The source material was PBMCs, sampled before TCRalphabeta/CD19-depleted stem cell transplant. The receptors originated from a child under 10 years old with inherited bone marrow failure, due to receive a stem cell transplant.

The sample holds many counts of this clonotype. This chain links TRBV27 with TRBJ2-7; D possibly corresponds to TRBD1 (5 bases). Trimming pared 3 bases from V and 4 bases from J, leaving 13 bases between. Germline values: CDR1 MNHEY, CDR2 SMNVEV (reference sequence). The CDR3 runs 14 residues. CDR3 protein: CASSFVDMAYEQYF. The DNA of the CDR3 is TGTGCCAGCAGTTTTGTGGACATGGCTTACGAGCAGTACTTC.

This clonotype was recorded many times. The chain links TRBV29-1 to TRBJ2-7, with 10 nucleotides matching TRBD2. With 0 bases clipped from V and 0 bases from J, the junction kept 2 bases outside the gene matches. CDR1 is SQVTM and CDR2 is ANQGSEA in the germline V gene. CDR3 length: 15 residues. The chain's CDR3 is CSVEEEREGSYEQYF. The CDR3 DNA reads TGCAGCGTTGAAGAGGAGCGGGAGGGCTCCTACGAGCAGTACTTC.

This chain connects TRBV29-1 to TRBJ2-7; D ambiguous. CDR3 size: 12 residues. The germline V gene encodes CDR1 SQVTM and CDR2 ANQGSEA. Trimming removed 4 bases from V and 5 bases from J, with 12 bases in between. The CDR3 region is CSVGPGVDEQYF. The CDR3 DNA reads as TGCAGCGTTGGGCCTGGGGTGGACGAGCAGTACTTC.

At least ten counts were recorded for this clonotype. The gene calls are TRBV7-9 and TRBJ2-2, with no clear D. Germline assignment: CDR1 SEHNR and CDR2 FQNEAQ (reference sequence). V lost 4 bases to trimming and J lost 3 bases, with 9 bases between them. CDR3 length: 14 amino acids. DNA of the CDR3: TGTGCCAGCAGCTCGTCGGCCCACACCGGGGAGCTGTTTTTT. As protein: CASSSSAHTGELFF.

V usage is TRBV12-3 or TRBV12-4 and J usage is TRBJ1-2; TRBD1 matches 7 bases. The trim removed 3 bases at V and 7 bases at J, leaving 2 bases unmatched. The CDR3 has 12 residues. The CDR3: CASSLGQSGYTF. DNA for the CDR3: TGTGCCAGCAGTTTGGGACAGAGTGGCTACACCTTC.

This clonotype was detected only a few times. CDR3 bases: TGTGCCAGTGGACTGCGTTCAATGAACACTGAAGCTTTCTTT. Translation: CASGLRSMNTEAFF. V and J are TRBV27 and TRBJ1-1; D uncertain. The CDR3 covers 14 residues. V was cut by 9 bases and J by 0 bases, with 14 bases left in between. Germline V CDR1 and CDR2: MNHEY, SMNVEV (reference sequence).

There are many counts of this clonotype. The chain combines TRBV27 with TRBJ1-1; possible D gene TRBD1, 5 bases. Trimming cost V 3 bases and J 1 base, with 9 bases left between them. CDR3 length: 14 residues. Germline values: CDR1 MNHEY, CDR2 SMNVEV (reference sequence). The CDR3 protein is CASSFREPNTEAFF. The CDR3 DNA is TGTGCCAGCAGTTTCAGGGAGCCGAACACTGAAGCTTTCTTT.

This clonotype was detected ten times or more. The rearrangement uses TRBV3-1 and TRBJ2-7; 11 nucleotides line up with TRBD2. Germline V CDR1 and CDR2: LGHDT, YNNKEL (reference sequence). V shed 4 bases and J 4 bases; nucleotides not matched to a gene: 6. The CDR3 consists of 15 residues. CDR3 DNA: TGTGCCAGCAGCCGCACTAGCGGGAGAGGGTACGAGCAGTACTTC. Protein sequence: CASSRTSGRGYEQYF.

This clonotype was recorded many times. The rearrangement joins TRBV7-9 to TRBJ2-5; 10 bases match TRBD1. The V segment lost 5 bases and the J segment 5 bases; nucleotides outside the gene matches: 8. This CDR3 has 15 residues. Germline CDR1 and CDR2: SEHNR and FQNEAQ (reference sequence). The CDR3 bases are TGTGCCAGCAGCACCCGACAGGGGGCCGAGGAGACCCAGTACTTC. Protein: CASSTRQGAEETQYF.

In this sample, this clonotype turned up many times. The chain carries TRBV7-9 and TRBJ2-1; weak D call: TRBD2 (5 bases). Germline-derived CDR1 and CDR2 are SEHNR and FQNEAQ (reference sequence). The V end was cut by 5 bases, the J end by 4 bases, with 15 bases between. CDR3 length: 15 amino acids. The CDR3 region has the DNA TGTGCCAGCAGCCCAGTCCGGGGAAGATACAATGAGCAGTTCTTC. Its protein is CASSPVRGRYNEQFF.

To note about this clonotype: Being one base from a much bigger clone, this may be a read error. The rearrangement links TRBV10-1 to TRBJ2-7, with 7 bases that match TRBD2. The CDR3 length is 16 residues. Germline V gene sequence: CDR1 WNHNN, CDR2 SYGVQD (reference sequence). Here the CDR3 reads CASSERRASGSYEEYF. CDR3 bases: TGCGCCAGCAGTGAGAGGCGGGCTAGCGGCTCCTACGAGGAGTACTTC.

A few counts support this clonotype. The rearrangement joins TRBV20-1 to TRBJ2-7; TRBD2 agrees at 10 bases. After removal of 6 bases from V and 3 bases from J, the junction contained 8 bases not matched to a gene. In germline, CDR1 is DFQATT, CDR2 SNEGSKA (reference sequence). CDR3 size: 14 residues. CDR3 bases: TGCAGTGCCGAGAGTAGCGGGAGGCTCTACGAGCAGTACTTC. Translating gives CSAESSGRLYEQYF.

Details on this clonotype: This may be a read error: a much more frequent sequence differs by one nucleotide. The chain employs TRBV20-1 and TRBJ2-2, with D perhaps matching TRBD1 or TRBD2 (6 bases each). This CDR3 contains 13 residues. Germline-derived CDR1 and CDR2 are DFQATT and SNEGSKA (reference sequence). The V end lost 4 bases, the J end lost 6 bases, and 12 bases lay between the germline ends. The CDR3 DNA sequence: TGCAGTGCTACCCCGGGGGCTCCCGGGGAGCTGTTTTTT. Residues: CSATPGAPGELFF.

Comments on this clonotype: The junction does not match germline at one end; this may be a read error. The V gene is TRBV6-2 or TRBV6-3, the J gene TRBJ2-1; D perhaps matches TRBD1 (6 bases). This CDR3 has 13 residues. Looked up from germline, CDR1 is MNHEY and CDR2 is SVGEGT. The CDR3 spells CARSYAGAPEQFF. CDR3 bases: TGTGCCCGCAGTTATGCAGGGGCGCCTGAGCAGTTCTTC.

This chain uses TRBV4-1 with TRBJ2-7; TRBD1 or TRBD2 may be the D gene (6 bases each). CDR1 MGHRA and CDR2 YSYEKL come from the germline V gene. The CDR3 totals 15 residues. Between the trimmed V and J ends, which lost 4 bases and 0 bases, there was a span of 13 bases. CDR3 in amino acids: CASSLSEGGSYEQYF. In nucleotides, the CDR3 is TGCGCCAGCAGCCTATCAGAGGGGGGCTCCTACGAGCAGTACTTC.

This clonotype was recorded many times. The chain is built from TRBV28 and TRBJ2-1; 8 nucleotides match TRBD2. V shed 3 bases and J 9 bases; nucleotides not matched to a gene: 7. This CDR3 contains 14 residues. Looked up from germline, CDR1 is MDHEN and CDR2 is SYDVKM. For the CDR3, the DNA is TGTGCCAGCAGTTTCTTCGGGAGGGCCGGTGAGCAGTTCTTC. Translating gives CASSFFGRAGEQFF. The entire variable domain, with the rest obtained from reference TRBV28 and TRBJ2-1, is as follows: DVKVTQSSRYLVKRTGEKVFLECVQDMDHENMFWYRQDPGLGLRLIYFSYDVKMKEKGDIPEGYSVSREKKERFSLILESASTNQTSMYLCASSFFGRAGEQFFGPGTRLTVL.

This clonotype has a count of ten or more. The V gene is TRBV29-1, the J gene TRBJ2-3; 8 positions agree with TRBD2. Germline loops: CDR1 SQVTM, CDR2 ANQGSEA. The V segment lost 7 bases and the J segment 1 base; nucleotides outside the gene matches: 4. This CDR3 region has 13 residues. The CDR3 sequence: CSGELAGTDTQYF. For the CDR3, the DNA is TGCAGCGGCGAACTAGCGGGCACAGATACGCAGTATTTT.

This chain joins TRBV24-1 and TRBJ1-2; the D is unclear. Germline V gives CDR1 KGHDR, CDR2 SFDVKD. This CDR3 has 12 residues. Trimming took 4 bases from V and 5 from J, leaving 7 bases between them. The CDR3 coding sequence is TGTGCCACCAGTGACATACTTTATGGCTACACCTTC. It translates to CATSDILYGYTF.

This clonotype appeared many times. The V gene is TRBV20-1, the J gene TRBJ2-1; TRBD2 aligns across 10 bases. Germline CDR1 reads DFQATT; CDR2 reads SNEGSKA (reference sequence). The CDR3 runs to 16 residues. Losses at the gene ends were 2 bases for V and 1 base for J; bases not matched to a gene: 5. CDR3 nucleotides: TGCAGTGCTAGACTAGCGGGAGATTGGTCCTACAATGAGCAGTTCTTC. Translation: CSARLAGDWSYNEQFF.

Turning to this clonotype: A read error is possible here, since a much larger clone lies one base away. The chain employs TRBV5-1 and TRBJ2-7; possibly TRBD2 for D (6 bases). This CDR3 has 15 amino acids. Germline V lookup: CDR1 SGHRS, CDR2 YFSETQ. Trimming stripped 5 bases from V and 2 bases from J, with 17 bases between. CDR3 sequence: CASRLSTGGPYEQYF. DNA for the CDR3: TGCGCCAGCAGATTGTCGACCGGGGGACCCTACGAGCAGTACTTC.

This clonotype was seen at least ten times. This chain joins TRBV20-1 and TRBJ2-7; 10 bases agree with TRBD1. Germline V gives CDR1 DFQATT, CDR2 SNEGSKA (reference sequence). V dropped 0 bases and J dropped 0; count of bases not matched to a gene: 2. The CDR3 extends over 15 amino acids. The CDR3: CSARDGDRGSYEQYF. DNA of the CDR3: TGCAGTGCTAGAGATGGGGACAGGGGCTCCTACGAGCAGTACTTC.

The sample holds many counts of this clonotype. In DNA form, the CDR3 reads TGCAGTGCTAGAGGTCGGGGGGATAATGAAAAACTGTTTTTT. Its translation is CSARGRGDNEKLFF. This chain connects TRBV20-1 to TRBJ1-4; weak D call: TRBD1 (5 bases). The CDR3 contains 14 residues. The V end was cut by 1 base, the J end by 4 bases, with 10 bases between. Germline V gene lookup returns CDR1 DFQATT and CDR2 SNEGSKA (reference sequence).

The sample holds many counts of this clonotype. The chain joins TRBV12-3 or TRBV12-4 to TRBJ2-1; D tentatively fits TRBD1 or TRBD2 (6 bases each). V lost 3 bases, J lost 15 bases, and 12 bases lay in between. The length of the CDR3 is 11 residues. CDR3 region: CASSLGHGGFF. The CDR3 DNA reads as TGTGCCAGCAGTTTGGGACACGGGGGGTTCTTC.

Many counts were recorded for this clonotype. The V call is TRBV13, the J call TRBJ2-2, with D uncertain. V shed 2 bases and J shed 6 bases, with 10 bases lying between them. This CDR3 comprises 14 residues. The germline V gene has CDR1 PRHDT and CDR2 FYEKMQ (reference sequence). In nucleotides, the CDR3 is TGTGCCAGCAGCTTAAGTTTCGTGTCCGGGGAGCTGTTTTTT. Translating gives CASSLSFVSGELFF.

V and J are TRBV20-1 and TRBJ2-5; D gene unclear. The V gene's germline CDR1 is DFQATT and CDR2 SNEGSKA (reference sequence). With 0 bases removed from V and 4 bases from J, the gap between germline ends came to 12 bases. CDR3 length: 14 residues. CDR3 protein: CSARDLGVGETQYF. CDR3 nucleotides: TGCAGTGCTAGAGATCTTGGGGTGGGAGAGACCCAGTACTTC.

There are many counts of this clonotype. This chain links TRBV27 with TRBJ2-7; no definite D call. Germline assignment: CDR1 MNHEY and CDR2 SMNVEV (reference sequence). The CDR3 runs to 15 residues. V lost 2 bases to trimming and J lost 3 bases, with 14 bases between them. This chain's CDR3 is CASSLGVLPYYEQYF. DNA of the CDR3: TGTGCCAGCAGTTTAGGGGTGCTCCCTTACTACGAGCAGTACTTC.

This CDR3 reads CSARLSHPSGVYNEQFF. The CDR3 DNA sequence: TGCAGTGCTAGATTATCCCACCCTAGCGGGGTATACAATGAGCAGTTCTTC. J is TRBJ2-1 and V is TRBV20-1, with 9 bases lining up with TRBD2. The CDR3 runs 17 residues. Unmatched junction bases numbered 12, after V lost 2 bases and J lost 4 bases. CDR1 and CDR2 from the germline V gene are DFQATT and SNEGSKA (reference sequence).